This TCR beta chain was captured by sequencing in a study of blood T cell repertoires in COVID-19. About the research overall: There were acute and convalescent COVID-19 samples, and they came from the United States, Italy and Spain. Sources were T cells, B-cell-depleted T cells, or PBMCs; the material itself was cDNA or gDNA.

In the original processing: The assay estimated nucleated cells by amplifying reference gene primers. Profiling relied on immunoSEQ multiplex PCR, and the TCRdb table lists in-frame clones only, not all of them. Clonal size and the V and J genes are those of that table, whereas D and trimming came from the DNA. This table holds under 60,000 clones, approximately 80% found once. V shed 0 bases and J 5 bases; nucleotides not matched to a gene: 6. Germline V CDR1 and CDR2: KGHSH, LQKENI. CDR3 length: 15 amino acids. The rearrangement links TRBV18 to TRBJ1-2; 7 bases are a match to TRBD1. The source is a man in his sixties with acute or convalescent COVID-19. The sequenced material came from peripheral blood. CDR3 coding DNA: TGTGCCAGCTCACCACCGGCCGGGACAGCATATGGCTACACCTTC. This gives the protein CASSPPAGTAYGYTF.